These T cell receptor beta chains were read from a single sample in a study of T cells in Graves' hyperthyroidism and ophthalmopathy. Using its own MiXCR run on the multiplex PCR reads, TCRdb lists one record per CDR3 protein. The sample yields some 720,000 distinct CDR3 sequences, less than 20% seen once. Sequencing was carried out using blood. These receptors came from a man aged 18 to 30 with Graves' hyperthyroidism. Both conserved end residues are part of each CDR3. A D gene is named only where the DNA matches it firmly. Expanded clones get a size class; other rows say once, few or many, or leave the size out.

J	D	V	size	CDR3	DNA
TRBJ2-3	TRBD1	TRBV12-3/TRBV12-4	many	CASSRSFQGAPSTDTQYF	TGTGCCAGCAGTCGCTCGTTCCAGGGGGCGCCCAGCACAGATACGCAGTATTTT
TRBJ2-1	TRBD2	TRBV28	few	CAAQSPSGRTANNEQFF	TGTGCCGCTCAGTCCCCTAGCGGGAGGACGGCTAACAATGAGCAGTTCTTC
TRBJ2-5	.	TRBV20-1	few	CSATPGRGQETQYF	TGCAGTGCAACCCCTGGACGGGGCCAAGAGACCCAGTACTTC
TRBJ1-4	TRBD1	TRBV12-3/TRBV12-4	many	CASSSLTGGRDNEKLFF	TGTGCCAGCAGTTCCTTGACAGGGGGCAGGGATAATGAAAAACTGTTTTTT
TRBJ2-3	TRBD2	TRBV29-1	many	CSVTSGGDTQYF	TGCAGCGTGACAAGCGGGGGAGATACGCAGTATTTT
TRBJ2-1	.	TRBV10-2	.	CASSESGANLFF	TGCGCCAGCAGTGAGTCGGGTGCGAACTTGTTCTTC
TRBJ2-7	.	TRBV10-1	many	CASSGGSKGQYF	TGCGCCAGCAGTGGCGGCTCAAAGGGGCAGTACTTC
TRBJ1-2	.	TRBV7-3	.	CASSQDLTVYGYTF	TGTGCCAGCAGCCAAGATCTTACAGTCTATGGCTACACCTTC
TRBJ2-7	TRBD1	TRBV5-1	.	CASSLKQGAVSYEQYF	TGCGCCAGCAGCTTGAAGCAGGGGGCTGTTTCCTACGAGCAGTACTTC
TRBJ1-1	TRBD1	TRBV20-1	few	CSASEDREAFF	TGCAGTGCTAGCGAGGACAGGGAAGCTTTCTTT
TRBJ2-3	TRBD2	TRBV19	few	CASKVSSGVNTQYF	TGTGCCAGTAAGGTCTCTAGCGGGGTTAATACGCAGTATTTT
TRBJ1-4	.	TRBV5-1	.	CASSLSLAGEKLFF	TGCGCCAGCAGCTTGTCCTTGGCCGGGGAAAAACTGTTTTTT
TRBJ2-4	.	TRBV19	.	CASTPRGGLSKNIQYF	TGTGCCAGTACCCCCAGGGGGGGGCTCAGTAAAAACATTCAGTACTTC
TRBJ2-2	TRBD2	TRBV7-9	.	CASSFETSGSYNTGELFF	TGTGCCAGCAGCTTTGAGACTAGCGGGAGTTACAACACCGGGGAGCTGTTTTTT
TRBJ2-6	.	TRBV24-1	.	CATSAGTGSSGANVLTF	TGTGCCACCAGTGCCGGGACCGGGAGCTCTGGGGCCAACGTCCTGACTTTC